Presented here are 23 T cell receptor beta chains from one specimen sequenced in a study of long-term antiretroviral therapy in people with HIV. At the survey level, the v3.0 immunoSEQ assay was run. Sequenced by immunoSEQ multiplex PCR; TCRdb stores in-frame clones only, minus some. This repertoire shows about 39,000 clones, approximately 86% found once; its top ten account for around 4.2%. The specimen was unsorted PBMCs, collected just before starting antiretroviral therapy. The receptors stem from a woman younger than 35 with HIV.

V usage is TRBV6-1 and J usage is TRBJ1-2; 10 bases align to TRBD1. The V gene end was trimmed by 2 bases and the J gene end by 8 bases; junction bases not matched to a gene: 8. Germline CDR1 is MNHNS and CDR2 is SASEGT. This CDR3 has 15 amino acids. The CDR3 region is CASSEWDRGLEGYTF. In DNA, the CDR3 is TGTGCCAGCAGTGAATGGGACAGGGGATTGGAAGGCTACACCTTC.

The genes are TRBV29-1 and TRBJ1-1; a weak D match, TRBD1 (5 bases). CDR1 SQVTM and CDR2 ANQGSEA come from the germline V gene. V lost 4 bases, J lost 1 base, and 10 bases lay in between. This CDR3 is 13 amino acids long. The CDR3 DNA is TGCAGCGTTGCACGGGGCGCGAACACTGAAGCTTTCTTT. Translated: CSVARGANTEAFF.

This chain links TRBV27 with TRBJ2-1; maybe TRBD1 (6 bases). Per the germline V gene, CDR1 is MNHEY and CDR2 is SMNVEV (reference sequence). This CDR3 has 18 residues. V dropped 2 bases and J dropped 4 bases, with 21 bases sitting between them. This CDR3 is CASSLQSPKTGLYNEQFF. The CDR3 DNA follows: TGTGCCAGCAGTTTACAATCCCCAAAAACAGGGCTTTACAATGAGCAGTTCTTC.

This clone has just one count. The J gene is TRBJ2-5, the V gene TRBV7-9; TRBD1 is a possible D gene (5 bases). The CDR3 is 13 amino acids. V was clipped by 5 bases and J by 3 bases, with 10 bases between them. The V gene's germline CDR1 is SEHNR and CDR2 FQNEAQ (reference sequence). DNA of the CDR3: TGTGCCAGCAGCGAGTCAGGGAAAGAGACCCAGTACTTC. This gives the protein CASSESGKETQYF.

V usage is TRBV9 and J usage is TRBJ2-2; D possibly corresponds to TRBD1 (6 bases). CDR1 is SGDLS and CDR2 is YYNGEE in the germline V gene. The CDR3 is made up of 14 amino acids. V was clipped by 0 bases and J by 3 bases, with 6 bases between them. CDR3 protein: CASSVAGDTGELFF. For the CDR3, the DNA is TGTGCCAGCAGCGTAGCAGGGGACACCGGGGAGCTGTTTTTT.

As concerns this clone: Its ends do not fully match the called genes, so a read error is possible. The V gene is TRBV6-4, the J gene TRBJ2-7, with D unresolved. The germline gives CDR1 MRHNA, CDR2 SNTAGT. This CDR3 has 16 residues. The DNA of the CDR3 is TGTGCCAGCAGTGACTCGACTGGTTTTAACTTCTACGGGCAGTACTTC. This encodes CASSDSTGFNFYGQYF.

The V call is TRBV28, the J call TRBJ1-2; D call uncertain. Trimming took 2 bases from V and 13 from J, leaving 29 bases between them. Germline V gives CDR1 MDHEN, CDR2 SYDVKM. The CDR3 extends over 17 amino acids. Here the CDR3 reads CASSLRAHVVPRPSCTF. The DNA of the CDR3 is TGTGCCAGCAGTTTACGGGCCCATGTAGTCCCCCGACCGAGCTGCACCTTC.

Of note for this clone: One end of the junction fails to match germline, which may point to a read error. The V gene is TRBV7-7, the J gene TRBJ2-1; TRBD1 matches at 7 bases. In germline, CDR1 is SSHAT, CDR2 FNYEAQ (reference sequence). This CDR3 comprises 14 residues. This CDR3 is CASTAGGTYNEQFF. The CDR3 coding sequence is TGTGCTAGCACCGCAGGGGGAACCTACAATGAGCAGTTCTTC.

In nucleotides, the CDR3 is TGTGCCAGCAGCGAGGGGGGAAATCAGCCCCAGCATTTT. Protein sequence: CASSEGGNQPQHF. The chain links TRBV9 to TRBJ1-5, with D possibly TRBD1 on 6 matching bases. The CDR3 runs to 13 residues. The V end was cut by 3 bases, the J end by 4 bases, with 8 bases between. The V gene's germline CDR1 is SGDLS and CDR2 YYNGEE.

The rearrangement uses TRBV11-3 and TRBJ2-1, with 13 positions matching TRBD2. The V segment lost 4 bases and the J segment 7 bases; nucleotides outside the gene matches: 7. Germline CDR1 reads SGHNT; CDR2 reads YENEEA. The CDR3 has 16 residues. The CDR3 DNA is TGTGCCAGCAGCTCGACTAGCGGGAGGATTTGGAATGAGCAGTTCTTC. Encoded protein: CASSSTSGRIWNEQFF. Combining the CDR3 with reference TRBV11-3 and TRBJ2-1 gives the whole variable domain EAGVVQSPRYKIIEKKQPVAFWCNPISGHNTLYWYLQNLGQGPELLIRYENEEAVDDSQLPKDRFSAERLKGVDSTLKIQPAELGDSAVYLCASSSTSGRIWNEQFFGPGTRLTVL.

CDR3 sequence: CASSPPGTDTQYF. The CDR3 bases are TGTGCCAGCAGCCCACCGGGCACAGATACGCAGTATTTT. The J gene is TRBJ2-3, the V gene TRBV5-4; no firm D call. The CDR3 loop spans 13 amino acids. Germline V gene lookup returns CDR1 SGHNT and CDR2 YYREEE (reference sequence). Trimming took 4 bases from V and 1 from J, leaving 7 bases between them.

The chain couples TRBV28 to TRBJ2-5; TRBD1 or TRBD2 may be the D gene (5 bases each). This CDR3 has 13 amino acids. Germline values: CDR1 MDHEN, CDR2 SYDVKM. V lost 7 bases to trimming and J lost 8 bases, with 17 bases between them. The chain's CDR3 is CASISDIRGTQYF. Written as DNA, the CDR3 is TGTGCCAGCATTTCGGACATCCGGGGAACCCAGTACTTC.

This clone turned up a few times. The chain employs TRBV27 and TRBJ2-1; D remains unclear. Germline V CDR1 and CDR2: MNHEY, SMNVEV (reference sequence). The CDR3 loop spans 15 amino acids. V dropped 8 bases and J dropped 0 bases, with 14 bases sitting between them. In DNA, the CDR3 is TGTGCCAGCGGGCCCGAGCTAGTCTCCTACAATGAGCAGTTCTTC. It is translated as CASGPELVSYNEQFF.

The chain is built from TRBV9 and TRBJ1-1; 7 positions match TRBD1. The CDR3 is 15 amino acids. The germline V gene has CDR1 SGDLS and CDR2 YYNGEE. V shed 4 bases and J 2 bases; nucleotides not matched to a gene: 8. The CDR3 loop is CASSPGDRANTEAFF. The CDR3 nucleotides are TGTGCCAGCAGCCCTGGGGACAGAGCTAACACTGAAGCTTTCTTT.

The genes are TRBV13 and TRBJ2-7; D unresolved. This CDR3 region has 12 residues. Germline lookup yields CDR1 PRHDT and CDR2 FYEKMQ (reference sequence). Trimming stripped 2 bases from V and 2 bases from J, with 4 bases between. The CDR3 nucleotides are TGTGCCAGCAGCTTACACACCTACGAGCAGTACTTC. As protein: CASSLHTYEQYF.

This rearrangement joins TRBV5-8 to TRBJ2-1; D unclear. Germline values: CDR1 SGHTS, CDR2 YDEGEE. V lost 0 bases to trimming and J lost 8 bases, with 9 bases between them. CDR3 length equals 13 residues. CDR3 sequence (DNA): TGTGCCAGCAGCTTGGCCCCGGTATATGAGCAGTTCTTC. It translates to CASSLAPVYEQFF.

V and J are TRBV5-1 and TRBJ1-4; maybe TRBD1 (5 bases). CDR3 length: 17 residues. Germline CDR1 is SGHRS and CDR2 is YFSETQ. V gave up 4 bases and J gave up 8 bases, with 24 bases separating them. The CDR3, as DNA: TGCGCCAGCAGCCCTGAGGGCGGGCAGGGCTCTAGGGAAAAACTGTTTTTT. Translating gives CASSPEGGQGSREKLFF.

V usage is TRBV7-9 and J usage is TRBJ2-1; D might be TRBD1 (6 bases). This CDR3 contains 12 residues. Per the germline V gene, CDR1 is SEHNR and CDR2 is FQNEAQ (reference sequence). V lost 5 bases and J lost 9, with 11 bases in between. The CDR3 loop reads CASSLEGVEQFF. The CDR3 nucleotides read TGTGCCAGCAGCCTAGAGGGGGTTGAGCAGTTCTTC.

CDR3 in amino acids: CASSYSSGNEQYF. Written as DNA, the CDR3 is TGTGCCAGCAGTTACTCTAGCGGGAACGAGCAGTACTTC. This chain links TRBV27 with TRBJ2-7; 9 bases line up with TRBD2. The CDR3 contains 13 residues. CDR1 is MNHEY, CDR2 SMNVEV, per germline (reference sequence). V shed 4 bases, J shed 5 bases, and the junction held 3 bases outside the gene matches.

The chain has TRBV7-9 and TRBJ2-3, with 13 bases fitting TRBD2. V lost 4 bases, J lost 10 bases, and 8 bases stayed unmatched. CDR3 length: 15 amino acids. Germline CDR1 reads SEHNR; CDR2 reads FQNEAQ (reference sequence). The CDR3 reads CASSSSGLAGSPQYF. Here the CDR3 DNA reads TGTGCCAGCAGCTCGTCGGGACTAGCGGGGTCTCCGCAGTATTTT.

The chain couples TRBV5-4 to TRBJ2-1; tentatively, D is TRBD2 (5 bases). Germline V gene data show CDR1 as SGHNT and CDR2 as YYREEE (reference sequence). The ends were cut back, 7 bases at V and 5 bases at J, with 13 bases in the middle. The CDR3 consists of 13 residues. As DNA, the CDR3 is TGTGCCAGCCGGAGGCAGTGGGACAATGAGCAGTTCTTC. It encodes CASRRQWDNEQFF.

The CDR3 coding sequence is TGCGCCAGCAGCCAAGATCTTAGTCTAGCGGGAGCAAAACCATGGGGTGAGCAGTTCTTC. Protein product: CASSQDLSLAGAKPWGEQFF. V gene TRBV4-3 combines with J gene TRBJ2-1; 10 bases line up with TRBD2. J lost 9 bases, V lost 0 bases, and 20 bases had no gene match. The germline V gene has CDR1 LGHNA and CDR2 YSLEER. This CDR3 contains 20 residues.

The genes are TRBV19 and TRBJ1-5; maybe TRBD1 (5 bases). CDR3 size: 17 residues. Germline V gene lookup returns CDR1 LNHDA and CDR2 SQIVND (reference sequence). V shed 3 bases and J shed 0 bases, with 15 bases lying between them. CDR3 residues: CASSIRDAEYSNQPQHF. The CDR3 coding sequence is TGTGCCAGTAGTATCCGGGACGCGGAGTATAGCAATCAGCCCCAGCATTTT.